This TCR beta chain was profiled in a study of vaccination and CD4 T cells after COVID-19. With respect to this clonotype: Its antigen is still unknown.

Sequence data for DNA of cultured CD4+ T cells were generated by the Oncomine TCR Beta short-read assay. Each CDR3 protein is one row after TCRdb ran MiXCR on the PCR reads. The sample includes some 14,000 distinct CDR3 sequences, around 44% of them seen just once. Treatment meaning: approximately 9-day PBMC culture with coronavirus spike peptide pools or control peptides (ViraFEST assay). The trim removed 4 bases at V and 2 bases at J, leaving 6 bases unmatched. The CDR3 runs to 16 residues. The germline CDR1 and CDR2 sequences are KGHDR and SFDVKD. Input material: CD4+ T cells from blood, cultured in vitro. The receptor was derived from a human donor who had recovered from COVID-19. The chain combines TRBV24-1 with TRBJ1-2; 10 bases fit TRBD1. The CDR3 is CATSDPRDRGNYGYTF. The DNA of the CDR3 is TGTGCCACCAGTGACCCCCGGGACAGGGGCAACTATGGCTACACCTTC.